The rows below give T cell receptor beta chains drawn from one sample of a study of human T cells and chemical hapten exposure. Each CDR3 protein is one row after TCRdb ran MiXCR on the RACE reads. The sample lists some 340,000 distinct CDR3 sequences, roughly 6.9% occurring once. Sequenced material: whole blood, taken in connection with sensitization to the hapten diphenylcyclopropenone (DPC). These receptors were obtained from a young woman with alopecia areata. Some clones in this sample may be carry-over from other donors' samples. The CDR3 runs from the conserved cysteine through the conserved F or W. D genes are given only for firm matches. Clone size is stated in some rows and not others, as once, few, many or a class when expanded.

j_call: TRBJ2-7; d_call: TRBD1; clone_size: NA; cdr3_length: 14; v_call: TRBV7-9; cdr3_nt: TGTGCCAGCAGCCGTGAGACAGGGTCCTACGAGCAGTACTTC; cdr3_aa: CASSRETGSYEQYF
j_call: TRBJ2-1; d_call: TRBD2; clone_size: few; cdr3_length: 14; v_call: TRBV6-6; cdr3_nt: TGTGCCACCACGAACTCCGGGGGGTACAATGAGCAGTTCTTC; cdr3_aa: CATTNSGGYNEQFF
j_call: TRBJ2-3; d_call: NA; clone_size: many; cdr3_length: 13; v_call: TRBV2; cdr3_nt: TGTGCCAGCGGGGGGATGGTCACAGATACGCAGTATTTT; cdr3_aa: CASGGMVTDTQYF
j_call: TRBJ2-3; d_call: TRBD2; clone_size: few; cdr3_length: 14; v_call: TRBV20-1; cdr3_nt: TGCAGTGCTAGCAAAGGACTAGCGACAGATACGCAGTATTTT; cdr3_aa: CSASKGLATDTQYF
j_call: TRBJ1-1; d_call: NA; clone_size: NA; cdr3_length: 14; v_call: TRBV12-3/TRBV12-4; cdr3_nt: TGTGCCAGCAGTATTGGGTTAATGAACACTGAAGCTTTCTTT; cdr3_aa: CASSIGLMNTEAFF
j_call: TRBJ2-2; d_call: NA; clone_size: many; cdr3_length: 15; v_call: TRBV24-1; cdr3_nt: TGTGCCACCAGCCGGACAAACCCGAACACCGGGGAGCTGTTTTTT; cdr3_aa: CATSRTNPNTGELFF
j_call: TRBJ1-6; d_call: NA; clone_size: NA; cdr3_length: 16; v_call: TRBV6-2/TRBV6-3; cdr3_nt: TGTGCCAGCAGTTACTCGAATCCCAGGGGTGGTTCACCCCTCCACTTT; cdr3_aa: CASSYSNPRGGSPLHF
j_call: TRBJ1-6; d_call: NA; clone_size: NA; cdr3_length: 12; v_call: TRBV7-9; cdr3_nt: TGTGCCATCAACCGGGGGAATTCACCCCTCCACTTT; cdr3_aa: CAINRGNSPLHF
j_call: TRBJ1-1; d_call: NA; clone_size: many; cdr3_length: 13; v_call: TRBV6-2/TRBV6-3; cdr3_nt: TGTGCCAGCAGTTACTCGCGTACAACGGAAGCTTTCTTT; cdr3_aa: CASSYSRTTEAFF
j_call: TRBJ2-3; d_call: TRBD2; clone_size: NA; cdr3_length: 16; v_call: TRBV4-1; cdr3_nt: TGCGCCAGCAGCCAAGAGGGACTACCTAGCACAGATACGCAGTATTTT; cdr3_aa: CASSQEGLPSTDTQYF
j_call: TRBJ2-2; d_call: NA; clone_size: many; cdr3_length: 16; v_call: TRBV6-5; cdr3_nt: TGTGCCAGCAGTTACTCGATGGGAGATAACACCGGGGAGCTGTTTTTT; cdr3_aa: CASSYSMGDNTGELFF
j_call: TRBJ2-7; d_call: NA; clone_size: many; cdr3_length: 14; v_call: TRBV27; cdr3_nt: TGTGCCAGCAGTCTCCGGGACAACTCCTACGAGCAGTACTTC; cdr3_aa: CASSLRDNSYEQYF
j_call: TRBJ1-2; d_call: TRBD1; clone_size: NA; cdr3_length: 13; v_call: TRBV6-2/TRBV6-3; cdr3_nt: TGTGCCAGCAGAGGGACAGCTAACTATGGCTACACCTTC; cdr3_aa: CASRGTANYGYTF
j_call: TRBJ2-1; d_call: TRBD2; clone_size: many; cdr3_length: 17; v_call: TRBV4-1; cdr3_nt: TGCGCCAGCAGCCAAGAGATAGCGGGGGGGCCCTACAATGAGCAGTTCTTC; cdr3_aa: CASSQEIAGGPYNEQFF